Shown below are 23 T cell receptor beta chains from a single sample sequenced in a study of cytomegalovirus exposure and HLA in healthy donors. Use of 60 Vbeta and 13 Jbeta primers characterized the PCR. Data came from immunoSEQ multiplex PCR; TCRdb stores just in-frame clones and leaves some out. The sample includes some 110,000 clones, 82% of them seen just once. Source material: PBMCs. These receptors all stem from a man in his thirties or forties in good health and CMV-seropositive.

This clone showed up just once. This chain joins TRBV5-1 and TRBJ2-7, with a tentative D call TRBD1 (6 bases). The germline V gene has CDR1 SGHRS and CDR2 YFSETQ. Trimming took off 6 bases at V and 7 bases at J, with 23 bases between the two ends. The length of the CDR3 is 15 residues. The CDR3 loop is CASTREAQGLGEQYF. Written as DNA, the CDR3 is TGCGCCAGCACCAGGGAAGCACAGGGTTTGGGGGAGCAGTACTTC.

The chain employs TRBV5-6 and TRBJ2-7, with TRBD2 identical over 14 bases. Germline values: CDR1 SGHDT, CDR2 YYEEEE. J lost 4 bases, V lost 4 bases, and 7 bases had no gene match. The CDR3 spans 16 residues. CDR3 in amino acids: CASSRRGTSGSYEQYV. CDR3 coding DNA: TGTGCCAGCAGCCGACGAGGGACTAGCGGGAGTTACGAGCAGTACGTC.

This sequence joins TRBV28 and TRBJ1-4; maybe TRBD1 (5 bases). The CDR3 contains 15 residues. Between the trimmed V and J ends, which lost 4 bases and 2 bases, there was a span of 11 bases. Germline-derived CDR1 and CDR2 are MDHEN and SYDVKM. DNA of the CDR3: TGTGCCAGCAGTTCCCGCGGGGCCACTAATGAAAAACTGTTTTTT. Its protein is CASSSRGATNEKLFF. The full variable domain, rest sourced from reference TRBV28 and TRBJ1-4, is DVKVTQSSRYLVKRTGEKVFLECVQDMDHENMFWYRQDPGLGLRLIYFSYDVKMKEKGDIPEGYSVSREKKERFSLILESASTNQTSMYLCASSSRGATNEKLFFGSGTQLSVL.

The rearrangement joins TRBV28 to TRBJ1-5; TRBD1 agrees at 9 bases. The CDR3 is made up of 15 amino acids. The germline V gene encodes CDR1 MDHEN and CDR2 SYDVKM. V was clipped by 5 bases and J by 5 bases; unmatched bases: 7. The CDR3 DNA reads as TGTGCCAGCAGTACCCTGGGGGACAGGGATCAGCCCCAGCATTTT. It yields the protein CASSTLGDRDQPQHF.

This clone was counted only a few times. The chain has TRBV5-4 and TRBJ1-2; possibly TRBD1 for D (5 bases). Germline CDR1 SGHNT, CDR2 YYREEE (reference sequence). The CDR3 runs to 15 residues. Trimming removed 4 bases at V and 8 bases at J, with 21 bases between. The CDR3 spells CASSAGVRGGWGYTF. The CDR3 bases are TGTGCCAGCAGCGCTGGAGTTCGGGGGGGGTGGGGCTACACCTTC.

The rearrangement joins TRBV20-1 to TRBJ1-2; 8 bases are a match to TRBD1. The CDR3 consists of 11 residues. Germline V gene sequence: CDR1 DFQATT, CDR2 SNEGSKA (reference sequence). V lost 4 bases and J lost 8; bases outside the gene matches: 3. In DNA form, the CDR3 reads TGCAGTGCTATCAGGGGGCACGGCTACACCTTC. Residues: CSAIRGHGYTF.

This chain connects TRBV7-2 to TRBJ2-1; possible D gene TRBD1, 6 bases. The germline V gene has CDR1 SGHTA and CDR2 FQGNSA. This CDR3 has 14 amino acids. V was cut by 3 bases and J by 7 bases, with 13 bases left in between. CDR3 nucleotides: TGTGCCAGCAGCTTGAGGGGGATGAAAAATGAGCAGTTCTTC. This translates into CASSLRGMKNEQFF.

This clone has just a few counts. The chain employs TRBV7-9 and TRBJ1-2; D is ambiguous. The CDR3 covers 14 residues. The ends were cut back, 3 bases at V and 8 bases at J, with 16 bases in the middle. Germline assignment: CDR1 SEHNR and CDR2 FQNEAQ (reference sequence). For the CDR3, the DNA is TGTGCCAGCAGCTTGGAGTCAGTCCTTAACGGCTACACCTTC. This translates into CASSLESVLNGYTF.

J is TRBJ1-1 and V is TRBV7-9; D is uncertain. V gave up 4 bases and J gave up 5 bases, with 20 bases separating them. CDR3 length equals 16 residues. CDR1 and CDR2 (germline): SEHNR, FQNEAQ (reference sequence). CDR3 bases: TGTGCCAGCAGCTCTGGGAGTTTCTCACGCGGGACTGAAGCTTTCTTT. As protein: CASSSGSFSRGTEAFF. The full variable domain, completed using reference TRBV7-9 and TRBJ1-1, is DTGVSQNPRHKITKRGQNVTFRCDPISEHNRLYWYRQTLGQGPEFLTYFQNEAQLEKSRLLSDRFSAERPKGSFSTLEIQRTEQGDSAMYLCASSSGSFSRGTEAFFGQGTRLTVV.

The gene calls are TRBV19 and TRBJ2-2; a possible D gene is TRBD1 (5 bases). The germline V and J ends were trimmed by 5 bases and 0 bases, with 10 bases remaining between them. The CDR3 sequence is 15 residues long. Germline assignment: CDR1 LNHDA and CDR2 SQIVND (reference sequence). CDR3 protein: CASSRRTPNTGELFF. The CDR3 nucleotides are TGTGCCAGTAGTCGACGGACACCGAACACCGGGGAGCTGTTTTTT.

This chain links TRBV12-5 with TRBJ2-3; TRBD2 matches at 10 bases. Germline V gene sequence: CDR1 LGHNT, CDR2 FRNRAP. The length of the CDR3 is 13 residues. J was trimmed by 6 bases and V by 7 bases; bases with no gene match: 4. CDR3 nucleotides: TGTGCTAGTGCCCCTAGCGGGGGCGATACGCAGTATTTT. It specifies CASAPSGGDTQYF.

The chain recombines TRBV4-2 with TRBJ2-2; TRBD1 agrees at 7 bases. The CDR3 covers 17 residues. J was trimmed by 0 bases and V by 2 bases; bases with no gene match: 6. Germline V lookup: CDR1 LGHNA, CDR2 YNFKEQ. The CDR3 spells CASSQSRGLANTGELFF. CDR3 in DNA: TGTGCCAGCAGCCAATCAAGGGGGCTGGCGAACACCGGGGAGCTGTTTTTT.

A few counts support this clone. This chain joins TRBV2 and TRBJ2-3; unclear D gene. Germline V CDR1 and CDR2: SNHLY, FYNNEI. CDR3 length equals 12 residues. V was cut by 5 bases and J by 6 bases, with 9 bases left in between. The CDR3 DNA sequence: TGTGCCAGCAGTTTTGTTGAGGATACGCAGTATTTT. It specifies CASSFVEDTQYF.

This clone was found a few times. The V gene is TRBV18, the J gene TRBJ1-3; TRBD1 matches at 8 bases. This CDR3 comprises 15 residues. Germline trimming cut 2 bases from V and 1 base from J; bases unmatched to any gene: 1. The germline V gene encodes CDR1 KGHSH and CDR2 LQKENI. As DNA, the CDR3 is TGTGCCAGCTCACCAAACAGGGGGTCTGGAAACACCATATATTTT. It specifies CASSPNRGSGNTIYF. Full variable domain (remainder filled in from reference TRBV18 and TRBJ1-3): NAGVMQNPRHLVRRRGQEARLRCSPMKGHSHVYWYRQLPEEGLKFMVYLQKENIIDESGMPKERFSAEFPKEGPSILRIQQVVRGDSAAYFCASSPNRGSGNTIYFGEGSWLTVV.

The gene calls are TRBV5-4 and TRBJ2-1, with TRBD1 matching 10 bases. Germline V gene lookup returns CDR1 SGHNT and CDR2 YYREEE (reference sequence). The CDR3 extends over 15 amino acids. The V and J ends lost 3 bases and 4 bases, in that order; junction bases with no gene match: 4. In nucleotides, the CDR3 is TGTGCCAGCAGCTCCGGGGACAGGGGATACAATGAGCAGTTCTTC. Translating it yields CASSSGDRGYNEQFF.

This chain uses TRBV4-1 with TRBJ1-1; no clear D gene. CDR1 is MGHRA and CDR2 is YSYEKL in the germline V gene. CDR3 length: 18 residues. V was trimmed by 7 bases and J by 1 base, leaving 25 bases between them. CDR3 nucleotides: TGCGCCAGCACCCTAAGGTCAGGCGGCGCGGGGAGGAACACTGAAGCTTTCTTT. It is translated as CASTLRSGGAGRNTEAFF.

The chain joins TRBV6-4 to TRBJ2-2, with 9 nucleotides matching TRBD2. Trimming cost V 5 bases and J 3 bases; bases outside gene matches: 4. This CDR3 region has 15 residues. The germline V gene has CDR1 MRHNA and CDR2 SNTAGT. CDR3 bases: TGTGCCAGCAGTCAGACTAGCGGCGACACCGGGGAGCTGTTTTTT. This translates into CASSQTSGDTGELFF.

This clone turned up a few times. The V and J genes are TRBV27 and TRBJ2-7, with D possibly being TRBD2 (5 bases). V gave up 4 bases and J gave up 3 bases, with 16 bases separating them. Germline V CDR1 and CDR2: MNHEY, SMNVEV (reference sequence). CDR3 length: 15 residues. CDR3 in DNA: TGTGCCAGCAGTTCCGTAATTACTAGTCACTACGAGCAGTACTTC. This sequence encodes CASSSVITSHYEQYF.

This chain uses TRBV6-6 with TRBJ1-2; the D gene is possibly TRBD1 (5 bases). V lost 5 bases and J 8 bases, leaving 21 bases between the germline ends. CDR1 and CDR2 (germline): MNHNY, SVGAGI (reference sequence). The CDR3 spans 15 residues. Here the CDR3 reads CASSLQRGGFRGYTF. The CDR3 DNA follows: TGTGCCAGCAGTCTACAGCGGGGGGGTTTTAGAGGCTACACCTTC.

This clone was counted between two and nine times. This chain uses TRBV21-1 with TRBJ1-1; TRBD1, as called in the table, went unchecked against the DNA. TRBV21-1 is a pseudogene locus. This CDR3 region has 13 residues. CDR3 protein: CAIRQQGSPTAFF. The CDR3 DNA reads TGTGCCATCCGACAACAGGGATCACCAACAGCTTTCTTT.

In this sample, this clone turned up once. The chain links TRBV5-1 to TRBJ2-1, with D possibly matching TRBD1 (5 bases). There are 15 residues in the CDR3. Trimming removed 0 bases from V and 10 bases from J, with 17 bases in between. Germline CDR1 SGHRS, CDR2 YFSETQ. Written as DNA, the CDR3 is TGCGCCAGCAGCTTGGAAGGGGCGCCCCCAATGGAGCAGTTCTTC. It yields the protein CASSLEGAPPMEQFF.

DNA of the CDR3: TGTGCCACCAGCAGAGATCAGTGGACAGGCCAATCACCCCTCCACTTT. It yields the protein CATSRDQWTGQSPLHF. The chain links TRBV15 to TRBJ1-6; 7 nucleotides align to TRBD1. The J segment lost 10 bases and the V segment lost 0 bases, leaving 9 bases of the junction unmatched. The CDR3 runs 16 residues. CDR1 LNHNV and CDR2 YYDKDF come from the germline V gene (reference sequence).

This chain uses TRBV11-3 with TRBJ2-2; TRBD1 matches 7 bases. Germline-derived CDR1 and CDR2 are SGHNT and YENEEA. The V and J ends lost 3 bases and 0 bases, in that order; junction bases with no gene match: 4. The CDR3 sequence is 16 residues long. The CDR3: CASSFRTGANTGELFF. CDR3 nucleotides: TGTGCCAGCAGCTTTCGGACAGGAGCGAACACCGGGGAGCTGTTTTTT.